The entry below gives a single T cell receptor beta chain sequence along with its context. Its antigen remains unknown. CDR1 and CDR2 (germline): MNHNY, SVGAGI (reference sequence). The CDR3 is 12 residues long. V lost 2 bases and J 8 bases, leaving 9 bases between the germline ends. Cells stained for CD3, CD4, CD8, CD45RA and CD27 were sorted into four subsets. This entry belongs to a study of naive and memory T cell subsets. Findings of the study overall: Over 85% of naive TCR sequences appeared only once, unlike memory subsets. Activation and differentiation may alter RNA-based TCR counts. Naive repertoires, especially CD8, held a few larger clonotypes, possibly memory cells re-expressing CD45RA.

Two oligonucleotides, mixed equimolar, formed the beta constant-region primer covering TRBC1 and TRBC2. Nested alpha and beta constant-region primers with the SP2 primer drove four PCR rounds on ligated cDNA. In TCRdb, the UMI-ligation and nested PCR reads were re-called with MiXCR into one record per CDR3 protein. The data hold around 140,000 distinct CDR3 sequences, with under 25% observed a single time. The specimen sequenced was naive CD4+ T cells from blood. This TCR was sampled from a human donor in good health. This chain uses TRBV6-6 with TRBJ1-1; possibly TRBD1 for D (6 bases). The CDR3 is CASSYPDREAFF. The CDR3 nucleotides are TGTGCCAGCAGTTACCCCGACAGGGAAGCTTTCTTT.